The 28 T cell receptor beta chains below all came from one sample that was sequenced in a study of blood T cells in healthy people across ages. A sample-barcoded 5' primer and a J-beta primer mix were used in a second PCR of roughly 7 to 11 cycles. From the 5' RACE reads, TCRdb called clonotypes with MiXCR, one entry per CDR3 protein. This table holds around 800,000 distinct CDR3 sequences, roughly 25% found once. The sample was also linked to a second study, of T cells of mothers and their children.

The sequencing sample was made of blood. Receptor source: a boy between 10 and 17 years old in good health.

The rearrangement joins TRBV29-1 to TRBJ2-5; D is unresolved. Germline V gene lookup returns CDR1 SQVTM and CDR2 ANQGSEA. The CDR3 spans 13 residues. Trimming pared 6 bases from V and 3 bases from J, leaving 14 bases between. CDR3 amino acids: CSVEKPEEETQYF. CDR3 coding DNA: TGCAGCGTCGAAAAACCCGAAGAAGAGACCCAGTACTTC.

The rearrangement joins TRBV18 to TRBJ1-2; no clear D gene. CDR1 is KGHSH and CDR2 is LQKENI in the germline V gene. The CDR3 covers 11 residues. Trimming pared 3 bases from V and 6 bases from J, leaving 5 bases between. The CDR3 DNA reads TGTGCCAGCTCACCTATGGATGGCTACACCTTC. As protein: CASSPMDGYTF.

The rearrangement joins TRBV2 to TRBJ2-5; D is undetermined. V dropped 6 bases and J dropped 2 bases, with 10 bases sitting between them. Germline V lookup: CDR1 SNHLY, CDR2 FYNNEI. This CDR3 has 13 amino acids. CDR3 DNA: TGTGCCAGCAGGCGACAAACTCAAGAGACCCAGTACTTC. Translation gives CASRRQTQETQYF.

This clonotype came up a few times. The V gene is TRBV20-1, the J gene TRBJ2-1; D gene unclear. Between the trimmed V and J ends, which lost 1 base and 5 bases, there was a span of 9 bases. Germline CDR1 and CDR2: DFQATT and SNEGSKA (reference sequence). There are 13 residues in the CDR3. CDR3 DNA: TGCAGTGCTAGAGGTCCCCAGAACAATGAGCAGTTCTTC. This codes for CSARGPQNNEQFF.

This clonotype has just a few counts. At one boundary the junction diverges from the germline segment, which might be a read error. The chain uses TRBV7-2 and TRBJ2-1; a possible D gene is TRBD2 (6 bases). This CDR3 region has 13 residues. CDR1 and CDR2 (germline): SGHTA, FQGNSA. The CDR3: CASSQRLVYEQFF. The CDR3 DNA is TGTGCCAGCAGCCAAAGACTAGTCTATGAGCAGTTTTTC.

This clonotype was counted between two and nine times. The CDR3 sequence: CASSPQVAGSYQETQYF. CDR3 nucleotides: TGTGCCAGCTCACCACAGGTAGCGGGGTCCTACCAAGAGACCCAGTACTTC. V is TRBV18 and J is TRBJ2-5, with 8 bases that match TRBD2. Germline CDR1 KGHSH, CDR2 LQKENI. CDR3 size: 17 residues. Trimming cost V 1 base and J 0 bases; bases outside gene matches: 7. The full variable domain, with the rest looked up from reference TRBV18 and TRBJ2-5, is NAGVMQNPRHLVRRRGQEARLRCSPMKGHSHVYWYRQLPEEGLKFMVYLQKENIIDESGMPKERFSAEFPKEGPSILRIQQVVRGDSAAYFCASSPQVAGSYQETQYFGPGTRLLVL.

The chain employs TRBV12-3 or TRBV12-4 and TRBJ2-4; no reliable D call. CDR3 length: 14 residues. The V and J ends lost 1 base and 3 bases respectively, with 7 bases between them. The CDR3: CASSLGQDKNIQYF. Written as DNA, the CDR3 is TGTGCCAGCAGTTTAGGGCAGGACAAAAACATTCAGTACTTC.

The chain combines TRBV6-6 with TRBJ1-5; 8 bases agree with TRBD1. The CDR3 consists of 16 residues. The ends lost 6 bases at V and 6 bases at J; junction bases unmatched: 13. Germline values: CDR1 MNHNY, CDR2 SVGAGI (reference sequence). As DNA, the CDR3 is TGTGCCAGCAGACTATTCGGGGGCGGACAGGGTCAGCCCCAGCATTTT. Translation gives CASRLFGGGQGQPQHF.

This clonotype has just a few counts. This chain links TRBV20-1 with TRBJ2-3; 8 nucleotides align to TRBD2. The CDR3 runs 22 residues. Germline values: CDR1 DFQATT, CDR2 SNEGSKA (reference sequence). Trimming took 0 bases from V and 0 from J; bases not matched to a gene: 23. The CDR3 is CSARDPRGGERGPKRSTDTQYF. CDR3 coding DNA: TGCAGTGCTAGAGATCCCCGGGGCGGGGAGCGGGGGCCCAAGAGAAGCACAGATACGCAGTATTTT.

The chain is built from TRBV25-1 and TRBJ2-7; D ambiguous. The CDR3 has 14 amino acids. Germline V gene sequence: CDR1 MGHDK, CDR2 SYGVNS. V was shortened by 1 base and J by 2 bases, with 9 bases between the two germline ends. The DNA for the CDR3 is TGTGCCAGCAGTGAATTACCTCATACCTACGAGCAGTACTTC. This encodes CASSELPHTYEQYF.

As to this clonotype: One end of the junction varies from germline; a read error may be responsible. The genes are TRBV27 and TRBJ2-5; 10 bases match TRBD2. The tail of the sequence fits TRBJ2-1 better, so the J call may be wrong. Germline V lookup: CDR1 MNHEY, CDR2 SMNVEV (reference sequence). The CDR3 loop spans 14 amino acids. DNA for the CDR3: TGTGCCATCAGTAGCGGGGGGCCCTACAATGAGCAGTTCTTC. This gives the protein CAISSGGPYNEQFF.

This clonotype came up a few times. V gene TRBV20-1 combines with J gene TRBJ1-4; D unresolved. Germline loops: CDR1 DFQATT, CDR2 SNEGSKA (reference sequence). Trimming pared 3 bases from V and 8 bases from J, leaving 13 bases between. This CDR3 comprises 13 residues. The CDR3 here is CSASRGKNEKLFF. The CDR3 DNA follows: TGCAGTGCTAGTCGAGGGAAGAACGAAAAACTGTTTTTT.

This clonotype was detected only a few times. This chain joins TRBV7-2 and TRBJ2-4, with D uncertain. The V gene lost 0 bases and the J gene lost 9 bases, with 6 bases spanning the gap. Germline V gene data show CDR1 as SGHTA and CDR2 as FQGNSA. The CDR3 extends over 12 amino acids. CDR3 sequence reads: CASSLAPSIQYF. The CDR3 coding sequence is TGTGCCAGCAGCTTAGCCCCCAGCATTCAGTACTTC.

The rearrangement uses TRBV30 and TRBJ1-1, with D possibly TRBD1 on 5 matching bases. The germline gives CDR1 GTSNPN, CDR2 SVGIG (reference sequence). The CDR3 totals 14 residues. V was clipped by 2 bases and J by 3 bases, with 13 bases between them. The CDR3 DNA reads as TGTGCCTGGAGTCAAGGGGATGTACACACTGAAGCTTTCTTT. As protein: CAWSQGDVHTEAFF.

The V gene is TRBV18, the J gene TRBJ2-1, with D unclear. The assigned J gene may be wrong: the sequence end matches TRBJ2-5 better. The CDR3 has 14 residues. Germline assignment: CDR1 KGHSH and CDR2 LQKENI. The CDR3 spells CASSPVSSQETQYF. CDR3 nucleotides: TGTGCCAGCTCACCAGTCAGCTCGCAAGAGACCCAGTACTTC.

Only a few counts were recorded for this clonotype. V usage is TRBV7-9 and J usage is TRBJ2-1; TRBD1 or TRBD2 may be the D gene (5 bases each). CDR1 is SEHNR and CDR2 is FQNEAQ in the germline V gene (reference sequence). The CDR3 totals 17 residues. Trimming stripped 3 bases from V and 2 bases from J, with 17 bases between. The CDR3 loop is CASSFRTGTAAYNEQFF. The CDR3 DNA sequence: TGTGCCAGCAGCTTCCGAACCGGGACCGCCGCCTACAATGAGCAGTTCTTC.

This chain uses TRBV7-6 with TRBJ2-5; D unclear. The J call may be incorrect, as the DNA end agrees better with TRBJ2-1. Germline CDR1 is SGHVS and CDR2 is FNYEAQ. The CDR3 length is 12 residues. The CDR3 spells CASSPPGLEQFF. As DNA, the CDR3 is TGTGCCAGCAGCCCCCCAGGTCTTGAGCAGTTCTTC.

This clonotype was counted only a few times. The rearrangement uses TRBV4-2 and TRBJ1-1; the D is unclear. Germline lookup yields CDR1 LGHNA and CDR2 YNFKEQ. This CDR3 has 17 residues. Trimming stripped 0 bases from V and 1 base from J, with 15 bases between. As DNA, the CDR3 is TGTGCCAGCAGCCAAGAGAAAATTAGTTTCGGGAACACTGAAGCTTTCTTT. It is translated as CASSQEKISFGNTEAFF.

This rearrangement joins TRBV4-1 to TRBJ1-4, with D uncertain. V lost 5 bases and J 1 base, leaving 11 bases between the germline ends. This CDR3 is built from 15 residues. The germline V gene has CDR1 MGHRA and CDR2 YSYEKL. The CDR3, as DNA: TGCGCCAGCAGCACACCCGGGGTAACTAATGAAAAACTGTTTTTT. It is translated as CASSTPGVTNEKLFF.

This sequence joins TRBV2 and TRBJ2-4; maybe TRBD1 (6 bases). The CDR3 length is 18 residues. The germline CDR1 and CDR2 sequences are SNHLY and FYNNEI. V shed 6 bases and J shed 2 bases, with 23 bases lying between them. Written as DNA, the CDR3 is TGTGCCAGCAGACAAACACTGACAGAGACAGGCCCCAAAAACATTCAGTACTTC. Encoded protein: CASRQTLTETGPKNIQYF.

The CDR3 is CASSPEIGLRYEQFF. The CDR3 DNA reads TGTGCCAGCAGCCCCGAAATCGGGCTTCGGTATGAGCAGTTCTTC. The chain is built from TRBV9 and TRBJ2-1; D is unclear. This CDR3 is 15 amino acids long. The germline V gene encodes CDR1 SGDLS and CDR2 YYNGEE. V lost 4 bases and J lost 8, with 19 bases in between.

The chain carries TRBV6-1 and TRBJ2-7; no clear D. There are 13 residues in the CDR3. Trimming removed 1 base at V and 2 bases at J, with 6 bases between. Germline values: CDR1 MNHNS, CDR2 SASEGT. CDR3 DNA sequence: TGTGCCAGCAGTGAAGGACTGACCTACGAGCAGTACTTC. Its protein product is CASSEGLTYEQYF.

The chain couples TRBV6-4 to TRBJ1-5; D is unclear. The V end was cut by 3 bases, the J end by 4 bases, with 10 bases between. CDR3 length: 14 residues. The germline V gene encodes CDR1 MRHNA and CDR2 SNTAGT. CDR3 DNA sequence: TGTGCCAGCAGTGAAAACGGGGAAAATCAGCCCCAGCATTTT. This encodes CASSENGENQPQHF.

This clonotype was picked up a small number of times. The V gene is TRBV7-9, the J gene TRBJ2-5, with D perhaps TRBD2 (5 bases). CDR1 is SEHNR, CDR2 FQNEAQ, per germline (reference sequence). The CDR3 sequence is 15 residues long. The V end was cut by 0 bases, the J end by 1 base, with 9 bases between. CDR3 coding DNA: TGTGCCAGCAGCTTAGCCCCCGGGGTCCAAGAGACCCAGTACTTC. It yields the protein CASSLAPGVQETQYF.

The genes are TRBV6-1 and TRBJ2-5; 11 bases are shared with TRBD2. The end of the DNA fits TRBJ2-1 better, so the J call may be wrong. The CDR3 is 15 residues long. Germline V gene sequence: CDR1 MNHNS, CDR2 SASEGT. The CDR3 region has the DNA TGTGCCAGCAGTGAACGTAGCGGGGGGGCCAGTGAGCAGTTCTTC. Translating it yields CASSERSGGASEQFF.

This clonotype was seen a few times. The V and J genes are TRBV5-1 and TRBJ2-7; tentatively, D is TRBD1 (5 bases). CDR1 and CDR2 from the germline V gene are SGHRS and YFSETQ. V was trimmed by 6 bases and J by 0 bases, leaving 13 bases between them. The CDR3 has 14 residues. DNA of the CDR3: TGCGCCAGCAAGGAAGGGGCGAGCTCCTACGAGCAGTACTTC. As protein: CASKEGASSYEQYF.

In this sample, this clonotype turned up many times. The V gene is TRBV2, the J gene TRBJ2-5, with D possibly matching TRBD2 (7 bases). The V and J ends lost 4 bases and 4 bases respectively, with 10 bases between them. From germline, CDR1 is SNHLY and CDR2 FYNNEI. The CDR3 length is 13 residues. Written as DNA, the CDR3 is TGTGCCAGCAGTGGGGAGGGGGTAGAGACCCAGTACTTC. Residues: CASSGEGVETQYF.

The chain employs TRBV7-6 and TRBJ2-3, with 9 bases matching TRBD2. With 5 bases clipped from V and 2 bases from J, the junction kept 8 bases outside the gene matches. This CDR3 has 16 residues. Germline V lookup: CDR1 SGHVS, CDR2 FNYEAQ. The CDR3 loop reads CASSDKRGALTDTQYF. In nucleotides, the CDR3 is TGTGCCAGCAGCGATAAGCGGGGGGCCCTCACAGATACGCAGTATTTT.